This T cell receptor beta chain originates from a study of T-cell memory formation after mild COVID-19. Points from the study as a whole: Contracting clones from day 15 to 85 had balanced CD4/CD8; later expanders favoured CD4+.

In this sample, this clonotype turned up a few times. The antigen is unknown. Libraries for TCRalpha and TCRbeta carried sample barcodes and unique molecular identifiers via 5'RACE. TCRdb called the 5' RACE reads again in MiXCR, with one record for every CDR3 protein. The sample holds roughly 150,000 distinct CDR3 sequences, about 14% seen once. CDR1 and CDR2 (germline): MNHEY, SMNVEV (reference sequence). V lost 6 bases, J lost 6 bases, and 10 bases stayed unmatched. The CDR3 runs 14 residues. What was sequenced was PBMCs or a T cell subset sorted from them (not recorded which). The chain recombines TRBV27 with TRBJ1-2, with 7 bases matching TRBD1. This clonotype was obtained from an adult woman who had mild COVID-19 (a few samples of this study predate the infection). Cell type and time point are not known. Here the CDR3 reads CASSPIQGKHGYTF. The CDR3 bases are TGTGCCAGCAGCCCTATACAGGGGAAGCATGGCTACACCTTC.